These 27 T cell receptor beta chains share one sample of origin, sequenced in a study of response to subunit inactivated influenza vaccine. MiXCR, applied by TCRdb to the RT-PCR reads, yields one record per CDR3 protein. This table holds hundreds of thousands of distinct CDR3 sequences, roughly 15% found once. Material: PBMCs from blood, obtained less than 15 days before vaccination. All receptors come from a man aged 50 or older who received an inactivated influenza vaccine.

This chain connects TRBV9 to TRBJ2-5, with TRBD1 matching 7 bases. CDR3 length: 14 amino acids. CDR1 SGDLS and CDR2 YYNGEE come from the germline V gene. V shed 3 bases, J shed 2 bases, and the junction held 4 bases outside the gene matches. The CDR3: CASSAQGQQETQYF. The CDR3 DNA follows: TGTGCCAGCAGCGCCCAGGGACAGCAAGAGACCCAGTACTTC.

This chain connects TRBV7-8 to TRBJ1-5; D is perhaps TRBD1 (5 bases). Germline-derived CDR1 and CDR2 are SGHVS and FQNEAQ. CDR3 length equals 14 residues. V lost 5 bases and J 7 bases, leaving 15 bases between the germline ends. CDR3 coding DNA: TGTGCCAGCAGCCCAACAGGCTACCGCCAGCCCCAGCATTTT. Encoded protein: CASSPTGYRQPQHF.

V usage is TRBV27 and J usage is TRBJ1-6, with TRBD1 matching over 7 bases. Germline CDR1 is MNHEY and CDR2 is SMNVEV (reference sequence). The CDR3 is made up of 15 amino acids. Trimming took 5 bases from V and 7 from J; bases not matched to a gene: 8. The CDR3 is CASSPDRVRNSPLHF. CDR3 DNA: TGTGCCAGCAGTCCCGACAGGGTTCGCAATTCACCCCTCCACTTT.

The CDR3 protein is CASVTGSYGYTF. The CDR3 nucleotides are TGTGCCAGCGTCACAGGGAGCTATGGCTACACCTTC. The V and J genes are TRBV7-2 and TRBJ1-2, with D maybe TRBD1 (6 bases). Trimming pared 8 bases from V and 4 bases from J, leaving 11 bases between. Germline loops: CDR1 SGHTA, CDR2 FQGNSA. CDR3 length equals 12 residues.

The genes are TRBV27 and TRBJ2-1; 7 nucleotides align to TRBD2. This CDR3 region has 15 residues. After removal of 1 base from V and 9 bases from J, the junction contained 9 bases not matched to a gene. CDR1 and CDR2 from the germline V gene are MNHEY and SMNVEV (reference sequence). CDR3 loop: CASSLWGGSISEQFF. CDR3 DNA sequence: TGTGCCAGCAGTTTATGGGGCGGGAGTATTAGTGAGCAGTTCTTC.

This clonotype came up a few times. V gene TRBV4-3 combines with J gene TRBJ2-5; D unclear. The germline CDR1 and CDR2 sequences are LGHNA and YSLEER. Trimming cost V 4 bases and J 5 bases, with 11 bases left between them. This CDR3 spans 13 amino acids. CDR3 nucleotide sequence: TGCGCCAGCAGCCCGAGAATACGGGAGACCCAGTACTTC. The encoded protein is CASSPRIRETQYF.

The chain has TRBV5-1 and TRBJ2-1; D might be TRBD1 (5 bases). The CDR3 has 16 amino acids. The V end was cut by 6 bases, the J end by 12 bases, with 28 bases between. Germline V gene data show CDR1 as SGHRS and CDR2 as YFSETQ. DNA of the CDR3: TGCGCCAGCATCTCACACCCAAATAAGGCGGAAAGGGGGCAGTTCTTC. As protein: CASISHPNKAERGQFF.

The table lists this clonotype with a few counts. V and J are TRBV4-2 and TRBJ2-4; the D gene is possibly TRBD1 (6 bases). Germline loops: CDR1 LGHNA, CDR2 YNFKEQ. Trimming removed 0 bases from V and 12 bases from J, with 21 bases in between. There are 16 residues in the CDR3. The DNA for the CDR3 is TGTGCCAGCAGCCAAGATCAGAGGGTCAAAGGACAGCCTCAGTACTTC. Its protein product is CASSQDQRVKGQPQYF.

The chain couples TRBV20-1 to TRBJ2-7, with 11 bases matching TRBD2. V lost 6 bases to trimming and J lost 1 base; unmatched junction nucleotides: 11. The CDR3 consists of 16 residues. Germline CDR1 DFQATT, CDR2 SNEGSKA (reference sequence). This CDR3 is CSAKGTSGKTSYEQYF. CDR3 in DNA: TGCAGTGCCAAGGGGACTAGCGGAAAAACTTCCTACGAGCAGTACTTC.

At least ten counts were recorded for this clonotype. The chain recombines TRBV11-2 with TRBJ2-1; TRBD2 aligns across 9 bases. The ends lost 1 base at V and 7 bases at J; junction bases unmatched: 14. Germline V gene sequence: CDR1 SGHAT, CDR2 FQNNGV. This CDR3 region has 18 residues. In DNA, the CDR3 is TGTGCCAGCAGCTTAGGTTGGGTTCGCGGGAGGGCCGGAAATGAGCAGTTCTTC. Its protein product is CASSLGWVRGRAGNEQFF.

The chain joins TRBV4-3 to TRBJ2-1; TRBD2 matches 10 bases. J lost 2 bases, V lost 3 bases, and 7 bases had no gene match. Per the germline V gene, CDR1 is LGHNA and CDR2 is YSLEER. This CDR3 has 17 amino acids. The CDR3 reads CASSQQPSGGAYNEQFF. The CDR3 bases are TGCGCCAGCAGCCAGCAACCGAGCGGGGGGGCCTACAATGAGCAGTTCTTC.

The chain carries TRBV2 and TRBJ2-7; D is possibly TRBD2 (6 bases). The CDR3 sequence is 11 residues long. Per the germline V gene, CDR1 is SNHLY and CDR2 is FYNNEI. The V end was cut by 7 bases, the J end by 3 bases, with 7 bases between. The CDR3 reads CASKEGYEQYF. The CDR3 region has the DNA TGTGCCAGCAAGGAGGGCTACGAGCAGTACTTC.

The chain has TRBV5-4 and TRBJ2-3, with 8 bases identical to TRBD2. The CDR3 covers 14 residues. V shed 6 bases, J shed 4 bases, and the junction held 7 bases outside the gene matches. Germline loops: CDR1 SGHNT, CDR2 YYREEE (reference sequence). CDR3 loop: CASTRAGDSDTQYF. The DNA for the CDR3 is TGTGCCAGCACCCGAGCGGGAGACTCAGATACGCAGTATTTT. Using reference TRBV5-4 and TRBJ2-3 for the parts outside the CDR3, the full variable domain is ETGVTQSPTHLIKTRGQQVTLRCSSQSGHNTVSWYQQALGQGPQFIFQYYREEENGRGNFPPRFSGLQFPNYSSELNVNALELDDSALYLCASTRAGDSDTQYFGPGTRLTVL.

The V and J genes are TRBV7-2 and TRBJ2-5; TRBD2 might be the D (5 bases). V was cut by 5 bases and J by 9 bases, with 13 bases left in between. The CDR3 is made up of 12 amino acids. Germline CDR1 is SGHTA and CDR2 is FQGNSA. The CDR3 spells CASSPITAAQYF. As DNA, the CDR3 is TGTGCCAGCAGCCCAATCACAGCGGCCCAGTACTTC. Full variable domain (missing parts from reference TRBV7-2 and TRBJ2-5): GAGVSQSPSNKVTEKGKDVELRCDPISGHTALYWYRQSLGQGLEFLIYFQGNSAPDKSGLPSDRFSAERTGGSVSTLTIQRTQQEDSAVYLCASSPITAAQYFGPGTRLLVL.

This clonotype was counted between two and nine times. The rearrangement links TRBV7-9 to TRBJ2-7, with no clear D. Germline V gives CDR1 SEHNR, CDR2 FQNEAQ (reference sequence). The CDR3 covers 12 residues. Trimming shortened V by 5 bases and J by 6 bases, and 11 bases separated the two germline ends. The CDR3 sequence is CASSRMSGEQYF. CDR3 bases: TGTGCCAGCAGCCGAATGTCGGGCGAGCAGTACTTC. Based on the CDR3 plus reference TRBV7-9 and TRBJ2-7, the full variable domain is DTGVSQNPRHKITKRGQNVTFRCDPISEHNRLYWYRQTLGQGPEFLTYFQNEAQLEKSRLLSDRFSAERPKGSFSTLEIQRTEQGDSAMYLCASSRMSGEQYFGPGTRLTVT.

In this sample, this clonotype turned up a few times. The rearrangement joins TRBV5-6 to TRBJ2-3; the match to TRBD2 covers 11 bases. CDR1 SGHDT and CDR2 YYEEEE come from the germline V gene. This CDR3 has 15 amino acids. With 0 bases clipped from V and 7 bases from J, the junction kept 4 bases outside the gene matches. Here the CDR3 reads CASSLVGTSGYTQYF. In DNA form, the CDR3 reads TGTGCCAGCAGCTTGGTGGGGACTAGCGGTTATACGCAGTATTTT. Combining the CDR3 with reference TRBV5-6 and TRBJ2-3 gives the whole variable domain DAGVTQSPTHLIKTRGQQVTLRCSPKSGHDTVSWYQQALGQGPQFIFQYYEEEERQRGNFPDRFSGHQFPNYSSELNVNALLLGDSALYLCASSLVGTSGYTQYFGPGTRLTVL.

The chain joins TRBV5-4 to TRBJ2-6; D unclear. The germline V gene encodes CDR1 SGHNT and CDR2 YYREEE (reference sequence). The CDR3 covers 15 residues. With 5 bases removed from V and 3 bases from J, the gap between germline ends came to 12 bases. CDR3: CASRPDAYGANVLTF. As DNA, the CDR3 is TGTGCCAGCAGGCCGGATGCGTATGGGGCCAACGTCCTGACTTTC. The entire variable domain, with the rest obtained from reference TRBV5-4 and TRBJ2-6, is as follows: ETGVTQSPTHLIKTRGQQVTLRCSSQSGHNTVSWYQQALGQGPQFIFQYYREEENGRGNFPPRFSGLQFPNYSSELNVNALELDDSALYLCASRPDAYGANVLTFGAGSRLTVL.

The chain couples TRBV5-1 to TRBJ2-3, with 10 bases fitting TRBD1. This CDR3 comprises 13 residues. Germline CDR1 is SGHRS and CDR2 is YFSETQ. Trimming cost V 7 bases and J 4 bases; bases outside gene matches: 3. The CDR3 loop reads CASAGQGPDTQYF. The CDR3 nucleotides read TGCGCCAGCGCGGGACAGGGGCCAGATACGCAGTATTTT.

Details on this clonotype: The junction does not match germline at one end; this may be a read error. V is TRBV3-1 and J is TRBJ2-2; the D call may be TRBD1 or TRBD2 (5 bases each). Germline CDR1 reads LGHDT; CDR2 reads YNNKEL (reference sequence). The CDR3 extends over 18 amino acids. For the CDR3, the DNA is TGTGCCAGCAGACAAGGCCCCCCGGGACCATCTAACACCGGGGAGCTGTTTTTT. Its translation is CASRQGPPGPSNTGELFF.

The DNA for the CDR3 is TGCAGCGTTGAAAGAGGGACCCACTCGAGCACAGATACGCAGTATTTT. This codes for CSVERGTHSSTDTQYF. The J gene is TRBJ2-3, the V gene TRBV29-1; perhaps D is TRBD1 or TRBD2 (5 bases each). The V gene lost 2 bases and the J gene lost 0 bases, with 15 bases spanning the gap. This CDR3 has 16 amino acids. CDR1 and CDR2 from the germline V gene are SQVTM and ANQGSEA.

In this sample, this clonotype turned up a few times. J is TRBJ2-7 and V is TRBV6-5; D gene ambiguous. CDR1 MNHEY and CDR2 SVGAGI come from the germline V gene. V was pared by 0 bases and J by 3 bases, with 12 bases between. This CDR3 region has 15 residues. This chain's CDR3 is CASSYSFGVGYEQYF. The DNA of the CDR3 is TGTGCCAGCAGTTACTCATTCGGTGTTGGCTACGAGCAGTACTTC.

This sequence joins TRBV7-2 and TRBJ2-1; a possible D gene is TRBD1 (6 bases). The CDR3 covers 15 residues. From germline, CDR1 is SGHTA and CDR2 FQGNSA. V lost 4 bases to trimming and J lost 4 bases, with 14 bases between them. For the CDR3, the DNA is TGTGCCAGCAGCTCCCGGGACACGGCATACAATGAGCAGTTCTTC. This gives the protein CASSSRDTAYNEQFF.

This sequence joins TRBV20-1 and TRBJ2-7; D ambiguous. This CDR3 has 14 amino acids. The V and J ends lost 1 base and 0 bases respectively, with 10 bases between them. Germline V gene data show CDR1 as DFQATT and CDR2 as SNEGSKA (reference sequence). Written as DNA, the CDR3 is TGCAGTGCTAGAGGGACCGCAAGCTCCTACGAGCAGTACTTC. Protein sequence: CSARGTASSYEQYF.

The V and J genes are TRBV5-1 and TRBJ2-1; TRBD2 matches 7 bases. V dropped 1 base and J dropped 6; count of bases not matched to a gene: 1. CDR3 size: 13 residues. Germline V gene data show CDR1 as SGHRS and CDR2 as YFSETQ. The CDR3 DNA reads as TGCGCCAGCAGCTTGCCTAGCGGCAATGAGCAGTTCTTC. Residues: CASSLPSGNEQFF. The full variable domain, with the rest looked up from reference TRBV5-1 and TRBJ2-1, is KAGVTQTPRYLIKTRGQQVTLSCSPISGHRSVSWYQQTPGQGLQFLFEYFSETQRNKGNFPGRFSGRQFSNSRSEMNVSTLELGDSALYLCASSLPSGNEQFFGPGTRLTVL.

This clonotype has a handful of counts. The CDR3 DNA is TGTGCCAGCAGTTACGAACCCGGCGGGACCAGAGATACGCAGTATTTT. It is translated as CASSYEPGGTRDTQYF. The chain joins TRBV6-2 or TRBV6-3 to TRBJ2-3; tentative D call: TRBD2 (6 bases). Germline V gene sequence: CDR1 MNHEY, CDR2 SVGEGT. V lost 2 bases and J 5 bases, leaving 17 bases between the germline ends. The CDR3 is 16 residues long.

In this sample, this clonotype turned up many times. The rearrangement uses TRBV6-2 or TRBV6-3 and TRBJ1-5; possible D gene TRBD1, 5 bases. V was clipped by 4 bases and J by 7 bases, with 14 bases between them. This CDR3 region has 14 residues. CDR1 is MNHEY, CDR2 SVGEGT, per germline. CDR3 sequence reads: CASSSLGVEQPQHF. CDR3 in DNA: TGTGCCAGCAGTTCCCTAGGGGTTGAGCAGCCCCAGCATTTT.

The rearrangement joins TRBV12-3 or TRBV12-4 to TRBJ1-6; 7 positions agree with TRBD1. This CDR3 has 14 amino acids. Trimming took 5 bases from V and 7 from J; bases not matched to a gene: 5. Here the CDR3 reads CASSRDSLNSPLHF. The CDR3, as DNA: TGTGCCAGCAGTCGGGACAGTTTAAATTCACCCCTCCACTTT.